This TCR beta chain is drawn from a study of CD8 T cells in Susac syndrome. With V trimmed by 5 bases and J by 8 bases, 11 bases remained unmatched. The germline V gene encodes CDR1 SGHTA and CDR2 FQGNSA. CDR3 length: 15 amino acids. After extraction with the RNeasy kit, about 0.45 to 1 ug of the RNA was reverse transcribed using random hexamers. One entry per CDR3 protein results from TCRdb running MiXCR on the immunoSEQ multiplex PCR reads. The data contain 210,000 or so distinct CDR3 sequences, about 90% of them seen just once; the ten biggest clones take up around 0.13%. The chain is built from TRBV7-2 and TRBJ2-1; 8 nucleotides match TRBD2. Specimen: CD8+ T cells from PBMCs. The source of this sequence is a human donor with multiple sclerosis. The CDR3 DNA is TGTGCCAGCAGCACGATACGGGGACTAGACTATGAGCAGTTCTTC. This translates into CASSTIRGLDYEQFF.